A single sample gave rise to the 15 T cell receptor beta chains below, sequenced in a study of T cells in Graves' hyperthyroidism and ophthalmopathy. Amplification of TCR beta CDR3 regions used RNA as the template. First-round RT-PCR targeting the TCR CDR3 was performed with the HTBI primer set. TCRdb analysed the multiplex PCR reads with MiXCR anew, one entry per CDR3 protein. This sample has a few hundred thousand distinct CDR3 sequences, with 15% to 19% found just once. Material: blood. The origin of the receptors is a woman aged 18 to 35 with Graves' hyperthyroidism that later progressed to Graves' ophthalmopathy.

The gene calls are TRBV6-1 and TRBJ2-7; 9 bases agree with TRBD2. The germline V gene has CDR1 MNHNS and CDR2 SASEGT. The CDR3 has 15 amino acids. V lost 1 base, J lost 1 base, and 2 bases stayed unmatched. The CDR3 coding sequence is TGTGCCAGCAGTGAAGATCTAGCGGGATCCTACGAGCAGTACTTC. It codes for CASSEDLAGSYEQYF.

This clonotype was seen a few times. This chain links TRBV7-3 with TRBJ2-1; D possibly corresponds to TRBD2 (5 bases). Per germline, CDR1 SGHTA and CDR2 FQGTGA. V was trimmed by 0 bases and J by 8 bases, leaving 8 bases between them. There are 13 residues in the CDR3. The CDR3 is CASSLTFGDEQFF. As DNA, the CDR3 is TGTGCCAGCAGCTTAACGTTCGGGGATGAGCAGTTCTTC.

V usage is TRBV6-1 and J usage is TRBJ2-7; D unresolved. This CDR3 region has 14 residues. V was trimmed by 8 bases and J by 2 bases, leaving 16 bases between them. CDR1 is MNHNS, CDR2 SASEGT, per germline. CDR3 nucleotides: TGTGCCAGCTTTACGGCTAACGGACCCTACGAGCAGTACTTC. Encoded protein: CASFTANGPYEQYF.

This clonotype occurred a few times. This chain connects TRBV7-6 to TRBJ2-1, with D perhaps matching TRBD1 or TRBD2 (5 bases each). Per germline, CDR1 SGHVS and CDR2 FNYEAQ. Trimming cost V 5 bases and J 1 base, with 18 bases left between them. The CDR3 is 17 residues long. CDR3 in DNA: TGTGCCAGCAGCCCCACTATCCGGGGACCATCCTACAATGAGCAGTTCTTC. As protein: CASSPTIRGPSYNEQFF.

In the case of this clonotype: A much larger clone sits a single nucleotide away, making a read error possible. V gene TRBV6-1 combines with J gene TRBJ2-7; 14 nucleotides agree with TRBD2. Germline CDR1 is MNHNS and CDR2 is SASEGT. The trim removed 10 bases at V and 7 bases at J, leaving 21 bases unmatched. The CDR3 runs 18 residues. As DNA, the CDR3 is TGTGCCACCGGAGGGACTAGCGGGAGTAGGGCGGTGAGGAATGAGCAGTACTTC. Encoded protein: CATGGTSGSRAVRNEQYF.

In DNA, the CDR3 is TGCAGTGCTATAACTAGCCGGGTGATCTACGAGCAGTACTTC. It encodes CSAITSRVIYEQYF. The chain couples TRBV20-1 to TRBJ2-7; D is possibly TRBD2 (6 bases). V was pared by 4 bases and J by 3 bases, with 16 bases between. Germline-derived CDR1 and CDR2 are DFQATT and SNEGSKA (reference sequence). The CDR3 contains 14 residues.

This chain links TRBV9 with TRBJ2-1; 7 positions match TRBD1. Germline V gene lookup returns CDR1 SGDLS and CDR2 YYNGEE. V trimming: 4 bases; J trimming: 0 bases; junction bases outside the gene matches: 7. The CDR3 totals 16 residues. The DNA of the CDR3 is TGTGCCAGCAGCAAACATGACAGGGACTCCTACAATGAGCAGTTCTTC. This translates into CASSKHDRDSYNEQFF.

This clonotype was picked up a small number of times. This chain joins TRBV20-1 and TRBJ2-7; TRBD2 aligns across 9 bases. Germline CDR1 reads DFQATT; CDR2 reads SNEGSKA (reference sequence). V dropped 1 base and J dropped 7; count of bases not matched to a gene: 11. This CDR3 is 15 amino acids long. CDR3 sequence (DNA): TGCAGTGCTAGAGTGGCTAGCGGGACTTCGTGGGAGCAGTACTTC. As protein: CSARVASGTSWEQYF.

This clonotype showed up many times. The chain is built from TRBV18 and TRBJ2-3, with a possible D match to TRBD2 (5 bases). CDR1 and CDR2 (germline): KGHSH, LQKENI. Deletions cut 3 bases from V and 6 bases from J, with 7 bases between. The CDR3 is made up of 12 amino acids. The CDR3 DNA reads as TGTGCCAGCTCACCTAGGGAGGATACGCAGTATTTT. It is translated as CASSPREDTQYF.

The gene calls are TRBV4-2 and TRBJ2-2; D gene ambiguous. Germline CDR1 is LGHNA and CDR2 is YNFKEQ. This CDR3 has 16 residues. V shed 0 bases and J shed 4 bases, with 12 bases lying between them. In DNA, the CDR3 is TGTGCCAGCAGCCAAGAGGATAGATTAGTCACCGGGGAGCTGTTTTTT. It is translated as CASSQEDRLVTGELFF.

This chain connects TRBV7-9 to TRBJ1-2; D is undetermined. The CDR3 extends over 15 amino acids. Trimming left V 3 bases short and J 4 bases short, with 15 bases between. CDR1 and CDR2 (germline): SEHNR, FQNEAQ (reference sequence). This chain's CDR3 is CASSLRSQKGYGYTF. The CDR3 region has the DNA TGTGCCAGCAGCTTGCGGTCTCAAAAAGGCTATGGCTACACCTTC.

This clonotype was detected many times. This sequence joins TRBV5-1 and TRBJ1-5; D not certain. Germline values: CDR1 SGHRS, CDR2 YFSETQ. The V and J ends lost 2 bases and 0 bases respectively, with 9 bases between them. The CDR3 contains 15 residues. The CDR3 protein is CASSFDGNSNQPQHF. For the CDR3, the DNA is TGCGCCAGCAGCTTTGACGGGAATAGCAATCAGCCCCAGCATTTT.

Points on this clonotype: A much larger clone differs by one base, so this may be a read error. The rearrangement uses TRBV5-5 and TRBJ2-7; perhaps TRBD2 as D (6 bases). This CDR3 spans 15 amino acids. CDR1 SGHKS and CDR2 YYEKEE come from the germline V gene (reference sequence). The CDR3: CASSLAVLANYEQCF. The CDR3 region has the DNA TGTGCCAGCAGCTTGGCGGTTCTAGCGAATTACGAGCAGTGCTTC. Looking up the rest from reference TRBV5-5 and TRBJ2-7 gives the full variable domain: DAGVTQSPTHLIKTRGQQVTLRCSPISGHKSVSWYQQVLGQGPQFIFQYYEKEERGRGNFPDRFSARQFPNYSSELNVNALLLGDSALYLCASSLAVLANYEQCFGPGTRLTVT.

This clonotype was counted many times. The chain combines TRBV7-6 with TRBJ1-1, with a weak D call TRBD1 (6 bases). Germline loops: CDR1 SGHVS, CDR2 FNYEAQ. With 5 bases removed from V and 4 bases from J, the gap between germline ends came to 11 bases. The CDR3 loop spans 13 amino acids. The CDR3 DNA reads as TGTGCCAGCAGCGCCGAAGGGGGCACTGAAGCTTTCTTT. The encoded protein is CASSAEGGTEAFF.

This chain connects TRBV6-1 to TRBJ2-1; D gene ambiguous. The J call may be faulty, since TRBJ2-7 better matches the DNA end. The CDR3 runs to 17 residues. Germline CDR1 reads MNHNS; CDR2 reads SASEGT. The CDR3 loop is CASSPSPLEYIYNEQYF. The CDR3 DNA is TGTGCCAGCAGCCCCTCCCCGCTAGAATATATCTACAATGAGCAGTACTTC.